These T cell receptor beta chains were read from a single sample in a study of beta chain features in type 1 diabetes. TCRdb's table, derived via immunoSEQ multiplex PCR, lists solely in-frame clones and lacks some. The data show about 150,000 clones, with over 8.5% seen just once and around 2% held by the top ten. The source material was central memory CD4+ T cells from blood. Every receptor here comes from a man aged 18 to 29 in good health. The CDR3 runs from the conserved cysteine through the conserved F or W. A D gene is named only where the DNA matches it firmly. Not every row has a clone size; where given, it reads once, few, many or a size class.

D gene: .; clone size: few; J gene: TRBJ2-6; CDR3 length: 18; V gene: TRBV5-4; CDR3 DNA: TGTGCCAGCAGCCCAAGGAACAGGGTACGCTCTGGGGCCAACGTCCTGACTTTC; CDR3 protein: CASSPRNRVRSGANVLTF
D gene: .; clone size: .; J gene: TRBJ2-5; CDR3 length: 14; V gene: TRBV28; CDR3 DNA: TGTGCCAGCAGTACCCTCTCAGGCGAATCGACCCAGTACTTC; CDR3 protein: CASSTLSGESTQYF
D gene: TRBD1; clone size: .; J gene: TRBJ1-1; CDR3 length: 13; V gene: TRBV28; CDR3 DNA: TGTGCCAGCAGTCAGACAGGGCCCACTGAAGCTTTCTTT; CDR3 protein: CASSQTGPTEAFF
D gene: .; clone size: many; J gene: TRBJ2-5; CDR3 length: 11; V gene: TRBV27; CDR3 DNA: TGTGCCAGCAGTTTGGGGGGGACCCAGTACTTC; CDR3 protein: CASSLGGTQYF
D gene: .; clone size: .; J gene: TRBJ1-2; CDR3 length: 13; V gene: TRBV7-2; CDR3 DNA: TGTGCCAGCAGCATCAAAGGTGCGGCTGGCTACACCTTC; CDR3 protein: CASSIKGAAGYTF
D gene: .; clone size: .; J gene: TRBJ2-5; CDR3 length: 13; V gene: TRBV10-3; CDR3 DNA: TGTGCCATCAGTGAGGGAGGGAAGAGGACCCAGTACTTC; CDR3 protein: CAISEGGKRTQYF
D gene: .; clone size: many; J gene: TRBJ2-5; CDR3 length: 13; V gene: TRBV7-2; CDR3 DNA: TGTGCCAGCAGCTGGACAGAGTTGTCGGCCCAGTACTTC; CDR3 protein: CASSWTELSAQYF
D gene: TRBD1; clone size: many; J gene: TRBJ1-1; CDR3 length: 14; V gene: TRBV18; CDR3 DNA: TGTGCCAGCTCACAAGCAGGGGGCAACACTGAAGCTTTCTTT; CDR3 protein: CASSQAGGNTEAFF
D gene: TRBD2; clone size: few; J gene: TRBJ2-1; CDR3 length: 17; V gene: TRBV7-2; CDR3 DNA: TGTGCCAGCAGCCCCACTAGACTAGCGGGCTCCTACAATGAGCAGTTCTTC; CDR3 protein: CASSPTRLAGSYNEQFF
D gene: .; clone size: few; J gene: TRBJ2-1; CDR3 length: 12; V gene: TRBV18; CDR3 DNA: TGTGCCAGCTCACGGCTGGGAAATGAGCAGTTCTTC; CDR3 protein: CASSRLGNEQFF
D gene: TRBD2; clone size: few; J gene: TRBJ2-7; CDR3 length: 14; V gene: TRBV4-2; CDR3 DNA: TGTGCCAGCAGCCAAGCGGCGCGGGAGTACGAGCAGTACTTC; CDR3 protein: CASSQAAREYEQYF